Included here is one T cell receptor beta chain sequence, with context. The antigen it binds to is not known. Within one base of it there is no much larger clone, and no base qualities were kept. These data are taken from a study of cytomegalovirus exposure and HLA in healthy donors (TCRdb year 2017). Context from the whole study: According to an earlier analysis of a few hundred of the donors, 150 million to 200 million T cells yielded 100 million or so unique TCR beta sequences and 276 Gb of sequence data. Among a few hundred genotyped donors of the cohort, an average of 235,054 unique TCR beta nucleotide sequences were sequenced per donor, around 20% of them non-productive. A later analysis re-analyzed previously published TCR beta repertoires from approximately 670 donors and added high-resolution HLA genotyping to study TCR occurrence patterns. Roughly 5 DR-DQ haplotypes were treated as single units for association and clustering because of strong linkage in the cohort. An earlier analysis of several hundred of the donors used high-throughput TCR beta sequencing to judge whether each TCR beta V gene segment behaved as functional or pseudogenic. Of the 300 to 400 genotyped donors, 65% to 90% fell in the genetic ancestry cluster associated with self-reported Caucasian donors. Along with the approximately 700-subject first cohort, a separate validation cohort of over a hundred different subjects was used. Every discovery cohort repertoire had been produced on one sequencing platform. The number of typed donors differed by locus: 629-630 for A, B, C, DRB1 and DQB1; approximately 540 for DQA1; 606 for DPA1; and around 490 for DPB1. The aim of the study was to test whether cataloging public T cell receptors could identify signatures of past pathogen exposure. HLA typing included class I and class II loci at four-digit resolution. Genome-wide SNP genotypes for about 60% of the 666 donors were used in a later genetic analysis, which treated that subset as a discovery cohort. To predict cytomegalovirus infection status, the study brought together high-throughput TCR immunosequencing, statistical association of individual TCRs with disease status, and machine learning. Donor age, sex, ethnicity and CMV serostatus were collected together with the repertoire data. Rather than drawing on any new phenotypic data, the later analysis identified candidate immune exposures from TCR beta sequences and the way those sequences occurred across donors. The T cell repertoires of about 700 subjects were profiled by immunosequencing and related to cytomegalovirus serostatus. An early release that covered some 630 HLA-typed donors contained approximately 300 gigabases of sequencing data and tens of millions of unique TCR sequences.

The protocol used for the library was the immunoSEQ multiplex PCR assay. For the multiplex PCR, a mixture combining 60 forward primers for TCR Vbeta segments and 13 reverse primers for TCR Jbeta segments was used. The CDR3 region of rearranged TCR beta genes was amplified from genomic DNA by a multiplex PCR assay. On the Illumina HiSeq System, the amplified TCR beta libraries were sequenced as 87-base-pair reads. The source study handled its data this way. A later analysis counted approximately 84 million unique TCR beta chains across the 650 to 700 repertoires, and about 10 million of these chains were shared by at least two donors. Raw reads were error-corrected and collapsed into unique sequences with a nearest-neighbor algorithm that merged closely related sequences to remove PCR and sequencing errors. CDR3 sequences were aligned to IMGT reference sequences to assign V, D and J gene segments. For a sequence to be retained, at least a six-nucleotide match to both a V gene segment and a J gene segment was required. A rearrangement was called productive if the CDR3 had no stop codons and remained in frame with V and J, and every other rearrangement was called non-productive. CDR3 was defined by IMGT convention, running from the second conserved V-encoded cysteine to the conserved J-encoded phenylalanine. The earlier analysis of roughly 590 of the donors excluded sequences that lacked an unambiguous match to a single V gene segment. In an earlier analysis of several hundred of the donors, V segments were called functional above 56.7% productive rearrangements and were called segregating when the between-donor standard deviation exceeded 5%. A statistical classification framework was developed to diagnose cytomegalovirus status using the catalog of TCR beta chain sequences. In a later analysis, V and J genes were assigned by comparing TCR nucleotide sequences against IMGT/GENE-DB human TR gene sequences. Using the TCRdist pipeline, a later analysis assigned CDR3 sequences along with most-parsimonious VDJ recombination scenarios. In a later analysis, each TCR beta chain was defined by its CDR3 amino acid sequence together with its V-gene family, and reads lacking a unique V-gene family were excluded. As a way to deal with suspected cross-contamination and a sequencing artifact, a later analysis dropped over 550 nucleotide sequences that were highly shared and had low generation probability. In a later analysis, a clonal expansion index was calculated for each public chain from normalized within-repertoire ranks of inferred template counts. Generation probabilities in a later analysis came from a VDJ recombination model fitted to out-of-frame rearrangements, and those results were checked against IGoR. In a later analysis, TCR-TCR, TCR-HLA and TCR-CMV co-occurrence was scored with hypergeometric tests, and a repertoire-size bias correction was applied to TCR pairs. To estimate false discovery rates, a later analysis permuted the HLA or CMV assignments 20 times. In a later analysis, co-occurring TCRs were grouped using DBSCAN, and TCRdist sequence similarity was added for clustering within HLA-allele-positive subsets. Repertoires with fewer than 30,000 or more than 120,000 public chains were left out of co-occurrence clustering, as were several repertoires with anomalous nucleotide sharing. TCRdb carries this immuneACCESS record with in-frame sequences only. Its versions omit some clonotypes, under half of them owing to an unresolved V gene in the studies checked, with the rest unexplained. From that table come the V and J calls and clone size; the DNA was used to work out D and trimming. The sample includes 150,000 to 160,000 clones, with 74% observed a single time. The biggest ten clones account for roughly 2.2% of the sample.

The cohort was made up of roughly 670 healthy bone marrow donors. All cohort members were sampled while nominally healthy, although unrecorded immune exposures were likely present. The donor was CMV seronegative and was included in the group of under 450 seronegative cohort members. Every donor gave a peripheral blood sample, and the peripheral blood mononuclear cells from that sample were used for TCR beta sequencing. The Qiagen DNeasy Blood Extraction Kit was used to extract genomic DNA from the blood cell samples. Broad study findings and their caveats: Compared with the approximately 720-donor mean, donors in an Asian-associated ancestry cluster had fewer N-insertions in productive TCRs, according to a later genetic analysis. In a later analysis, TCR association rates were found to vary across HLA loci, with the most associated TCRs seen for DRB1 alleles and the fewest for HLA-C alleles. While some public TCRs were present in many individuals, most TCR sequences turned up only very rarely across donors. A later genetic analysis associated a missense DCLRE1C variant with V-gene and J-gene trimming of TCR beta chains, and an independent cohort replicated the association. Because HLA typing was unavailable for some donors at each locus, only the typed subset was used in association tests. The classifier was reported to diagnose cytomegalovirus status with high specificity and sensitivity in both the original cohort and the validation cohort. When HLA alleles, especially DR and DQ, strongly co-occurred, attributing TCR associations to individual alleles was difficult. Sequencing depth was assumed to be roughly uniform across donors in the presence/absence analyses, though that assumption may not hold. Broadly in line with IMGT annotations, most TCR beta V segments showed up in productive rearrangements about 90% or about 30% of the time in an earlier analysis of approximately 600 of the donors. The authors suggested that the approach could potentially be generalized to other disease states and immunological phenotypes. The cohort was sequenced for TCR beta chains only, and without alpha or paired-chain data the features that could be detected were limited. Because counts were too low, seventeen rarely observed V segments, including chromosome 9 orphons, were left out of the earlier analysis of approximately 500 of the donors. In a later analysis, several top co-occurrence clusters were reported to appear linked to parvovirus B19, influenza, CMV and Epstein-Barr virus. In vitro tests confirmed that three of the cytomegalovirus-associated TCR beta chains recognize cytomegalovirus antigens. Because the 87-base-pair reads could not distinguish some IMGT-functional V segments, including TRBV6-2 and TRBV6-3, those segments were excluded. The sequencing pipeline was judged likely to have produced a cluster of highly shared sequence variants as a technical artifact. At a false discovery rate of 0.05, a later analysis linked 16,951 TCR beta sequences to specific HLA alleles. A further reported finding was that TCR beta sequences accurately predicted the HLA-A and HLA-B alleles for most subjects in the first cohort. In a later analysis, HLA-associated TCR beta chains showed more clonal expansion and lower generation probabilities than non-associated chains that were equally common. Most CMV-associated TCR beta chains appeared to be HLA-restricted in a later analysis, and the HLA associations seemed to be driven largely by CMV exposure. A total of fewer than 200 TCR beta chains were listed by the study as associated with cytomegalovirus. Correlated functional status among segregating V segments might be attributable to linkage disequilibrium, but an unknown experimental factor could not be ruled out. For the cohort, immune exposure information was limited to CMV serostatus.

Inclusive of the bounding cysteine and phenylalanine, the CDR3 is 14 residues long. Only the CDR3 part of the read is kept: 42 bases, read in frame from the first base. V is shortened by 2 bases, J by 8 bases, and the region joining them spans 13 bases. For CDR1 and CDR2, the germline V gene (reference sequence) lists LNHNV and YYDKDF. The chain is assembled from TRBV15 and TRBJ2-1, with TRBD2 perhaps the D gene, on 5 matching bases. The receptor was isolated from a man aged 30 to 39 in good health and CMV-seronegative. Sequences were obtained from PBMCs. The base sequence is TGTGCCACCAGCAGAACCTTAAATAGCGATGAGCAGTTCTTC. Translated, it reads CATSRTLNSDEQFF. Beyond the CDR3, the reference TRBV15 and TRBJ2-1 genes provide the residues; the full variable domain reads: DAMVIQNPRYQVTQFGKPVTLSCSQTLNHNVMYWYQQKSSQAPKLLFHYYDKDFNNEADTPDNFQSRRPNTSFCFLDIRSPGLGDTAMYLCATSRTLNSDEQFFGPGTRLTVL.